Below, 13 T cell receptor beta chains from the same sample are listed, as sequenced in a study of blood T cell repertoires in COVID-19. Measured with immunoSEQ multiplex PCR; TCRdb has only the in-frame clones, and not every one. The data contain about 670,000 clones, 75% to 90% of them seen just once; the ten biggest clones take up around 0.3%. Sequencing input: peripheral blood. The receptors were gathered from a woman between 18 and 29 years old with acute or convalescent COVID-19.

The chain has TRBV6-2 or TRBV6-3 and TRBJ2-1; 11 bases line up with TRBD2. V lost 7 bases to trimming and J lost 4 bases; unmatched junction nucleotides: 15. Germline V gene lookup returns CDR1 MNHEY and CDR2 SVGEGT. The CDR3 consists of 18 residues. The CDR3 DNA follows: TGTGCCAGCACCCCCGCCGGGCTAGCGGGGGGACGGTACAATGAGCAGTTCTTC. Translating it yields CASTPAGLAGGRYNEQFF.

The V call is TRBV6-5, the J call TRBJ1-5; D perhaps matches TRBD1 (6 bases). The CDR3 is 15 amino acids. CDR1 is MNHEY and CDR2 is SVGAGI in the germline V gene. Between the trimmed V and J ends, which lost 4 bases and 2 bases, there was a span of 12 bases. In DNA, the CDR3 is TGTGCCAGCAGTTGGGGACATGCGGGCAATCAGCCCCAGCATTTT. Protein product: CASSWGHAGNQPQHF.

The rearrangement uses TRBV29-1 and TRBJ2-7, with 8 bases lining up with TRBD1. V was pared by 6 bases and J by 1 base, with 5 bases of the junction left unmatched. Germline CDR1 and CDR2: SQVTM and ANQGSEA. CDR3 size: 13 residues. For the CDR3, the DNA is TGCAGCGTCCTACAGGGGGAATCCTACGAGCAGTACTTC. Encoded protein: CSVLQGESYEQYF.

The rearrangement links TRBV5-1 to TRBJ1-2; weak D call: TRBD1 (6 bases). Germline V lookup: CDR1 SGHRS, CDR2 YFSETQ. The germline V and J ends were trimmed by 1 base and 8 bases, with 12 bases remaining between them. This CDR3 has 13 residues. The CDR3 region has the DNA TGCGCCAGCAGCTTGACAGGGTATGGAGGCTACACCTTC. It encodes CASSLTGYGGYTF.

The J gene is TRBJ2-3, the V gene TRBV2, with 9 positions matching TRBD2. Per the germline V gene, CDR1 is SNHLY and CDR2 is FYNNEI. The CDR3 spans 15 residues. Trimming cost V 7 bases and J 6 bases; bases outside gene matches: 11. The DNA of the CDR3 is TGTGCCAGCACCCGGGCGGGGGGGCCTGCGGATACGCAGTATTTT. Translation: CASTRAGGPADTQYF.

This chain connects TRBV19 to TRBJ1-2; 7 nucleotides match TRBD1. This CDR3 spans 14 amino acids. Germline assignment: CDR1 LNHDA and CDR2 SQIVND (reference sequence). J gave up 4 bases and V 4 bases, and 6 bases lay outside the gene matches. CDR3 in amino acids: CASSNTGEGYGYTF. The DNA of the CDR3 is TGTGCCAGTAGTAACACAGGGGAAGGCTATGGCTACACCTTC.

The gene calls are TRBV18 and TRBJ1-5; TRBD1 is a possible D gene (6 bases). Trimming removed 0 bases from V and 4 bases from J, with 16 bases in between. This CDR3 region has 17 residues. CDR1 and CDR2 from the germline V gene are KGHSH and LQKENI. The CDR3 protein is CASSPPGPDRLNQPQHF. CDR3 nucleotides: TGTGCCAGCTCACCACCTGGCCCTGACAGGTTAAATCAGCCCCAGCATTTT.

The chain couples TRBV6-5 to TRBJ2-1; TRBD2 matches at 7 bases. The CDR3 loop spans 14 amino acids. Unmatched junction bases numbered 6, after V lost 7 bases and J lost 3 bases. CDR1 and CDR2 from the germline V gene are MNHEY and SVGAGI. The CDR3 DNA reads TGTGCCAGCAATACCCTAGCGGACTACAATGAGCAGTTCTTC. Amino acid sequence: CASNTLADYNEQFF.

This rearrangement joins TRBV28 to TRBJ1-1; TRBD1 agrees at 7 bases. The length of the CDR3 is 14 residues. The J segment lost 5 bases and the V segment lost 7 bases, leaving 10 bases of the junction unmatched. Germline V gene sequence: CDR1 MDHEN, CDR2 SYDVKM. CDR3 sequence (DNA): TGTGCCAGCAATATACGACAGGGCTGGACTGAAGCTTTCTTT. This translates into CASNIRQGWTEAFF.

The genes are TRBV18 and TRBJ1-5, with 7 bases matching TRBD1. The CDR3 length is 17 residues. The V gene's germline CDR1 is KGHSH and CDR2 LQKENI. J was trimmed by 0 bases and V by 4 bases; bases with no gene match: 9. DNA for the CDR3: TGTGCCAGCTCACAACAGGGGTCCATCTATAGCAATCAGCCCCAGCATTTT. As protein: CASSQQGSIYSNQPQHF. Complete variable domain (other parts from reference TRBV18 and TRBJ1-5): NAGVMQNPRHLVRRRGQEARLRCSPMKGHSHVYWYRQLPEEGLKFMVYLQKENIIDESGMPKERFSAEFPKEGPSILRIQQVVRGDSAAYFCASSQQGSIYSNQPQHFGDGTRLSIL.

This clone was detected once. This sequence joins TRBV5-1 and TRBJ1-4; possibly TRBD1 for D (5 bases). Germline-derived CDR1 and CDR2 are SGHRS and YFSETQ. This CDR3 is 11 amino acids long. Trimming took off 5 bases at V and 15 bases at J, with 14 bases between the two ends. The CDR3 protein is CASRQTTDLFF. CDR3 nucleotides: TGCGCCAGCAGGCAGACGACAGACTTGTTTTTT.

The chain is built from TRBV2 and TRBJ2-2, with TRBD2 matching over 7 bases. Per germline, CDR1 SNHLY and CDR2 FYNNEI. This CDR3 has 15 residues. J gave up 0 bases and V 5 bases, and 3 bases lay outside the gene matches. The DNA for the CDR3 is TGTGCCAGCAGTTGGGAGGGCCCGAACACCGGGGAGCTGTTTTTT. This sequence encodes CASSWEGPNTGELFF.

This chain links TRBV13 with TRBJ2-7, with D possibly TRBD2 on 5 matching bases. From germline, CDR1 is PRHDT and CDR2 FYEKMQ (reference sequence). The V end lost 2 bases, the J end lost 0 bases, and 11 bases lay between the germline ends. This CDR3 contains 15 residues. DNA of the CDR3: TGTGCCAGCAGCTTAACGCGCGGGTCCTCCTACGAGCAGTACTTC. Amino acid sequence: CASSLTRGSSYEQYF.